Listed here is a single T cell receptor (beta chain). Its target is unknown. This CDR3 is built from 15 residues. V was clipped by 2 bases and J by 3 bases, with 11 bases between them. The germline V gene encodes CDR1 SGHRS and CDR2 YFSETQ. These data are taken from a study of cytomegalovirus exposure and HLA in healthy donors. Study-level findings and limits: Later analysis placed DRB1 highest and HLA-C lowest in TCR association rates, which differed by HLA locus. Common viral pathogens were later found to be apparently linked to several of the most significant clusters.

PCR amplification relied on 60 Vbeta primers (plus 13 Jbeta primers). This table comes from immunoSEQ multiplex PCR, and its TCRdb copy is limited to in-frame clones, with some not included. The repertoire holds about 160,000 clones, 60% to 85% seen once, with approximately 1.5% in the top ten. This clonotype originated in a woman younger than 45 in good health and CMV-seronegative. The sample consisted of PBMCs. The V and J genes are TRBV5-1 and TRBJ1-4, with TRBD1 as a possible D gene (6 bases). In DNA form, the CDR3 reads TGCGCCAGCAGCTTACAGGGTCCGGCTAATGAAAAACTGTTTTTT. It yields the protein CASSLQGPANEKLFF.